These 12 T cell receptor beta chains came from one sample sequenced in a study of CXCR3-negative and CXCR3-positive naive CD8 T cells. The study's findings and limits: More hydrophobic TRB CDR3s occurred in CXCR3-positive than in CXCR3-negative naive cells.

5' RACE that incorporated UMI labels was used to prepare the TRB cDNA libraries. TCRdb reprocessed the 5' RACE reads, keeping one entry per CDR3 protein, no DNA. The specimen's table records 85,000 to 130,000 distinct CDR3 sequences. The antigens for these receptors are not known. Sequencing used naive CXCR3+ CD8+ T cells from blood. Subset meaning: CD45RO-CCR7+CD27+CD95- naive CD8+ T cells expressing CXCR3 (TNR3+). The receptors come from a human donor in good health. Some clones in this sample may be carry-over from other donors' samples.

The chain is built from TRBV25-1 and TRBJ1-2. The CDR3 covers 13 residues. Germline V gene data show CDR1 as MGHDK and CDR2 as SYGVNS. The CDR3 spells CASSEGRNYGYTF.

This CDR3 reads CASSLGGGPQHF. The rearrangement uses TRBV7-9 and TRBJ1-5. The germline V gene encodes CDR1 SEHNR and CDR2 FQNEAQ (reference sequence). This CDR3 spans 12 amino acids.

The genes are TRBV6-2 or TRBV6-3 and TRBJ2-1; the D call of TRBD1 rests on TCRdb alone, since no DNA is present to check it. CDR1 and CDR2 (germline): MNHEY, SVGEGT. There are 13 residues in the CDR3. The CDR3 protein is CASSYGGYNEQFF.

The V gene is TRBV29-1, the J gene TRBJ2-7; checking the TCRdb D call of TRBD1 is not possible without DNA. Looked up from germline, CDR1 is SQVTM and CDR2 is ANQGSEA. The CDR3 has 16 residues. The CDR3 sequence: CSVEDSLRDHIYEQYF.

The J gene is TRBJ2-7, the V gene TRBV4-1; the D gene TCRdb calls, TRBD1, cannot be checked with no DNA. CDR1 and CDR2 from the germline V gene are MGHRA and YSYEKL. This CDR3 has 13 amino acids. The CDR3 reads CASSQDAGYEQYF.

The rearrangement links TRBV20-1 to TRBJ2-3. Germline V gene sequence: CDR1 DFQATT, CDR2 SNEGSKA (reference sequence). The CDR3 is 14 amino acids. The CDR3 loop is CSAGFSASTDTQYF.

This chain uses TRBV5-1 with TRBJ2-1; the D call of TRBD1 rests on TCRdb alone, since no DNA is present to check it. CDR1 is SGHRS, CDR2 YFSETQ, per germline. The CDR3 is 13 amino acids. This CDR3 is CASSWRRGYEQFF.

The V call is TRBV2, the J call TRBJ2-7; TCRdb proposes TRBD1, but this gene call is untestable without DNA. CDR1 and CDR2 (germline): SNHLY, FYNNEI. The CDR3 sequence is 15 residues long. Here the CDR3 reads CASSEGGTRESEQYF.

The chain has TRBV5-4 and TRBJ2-7; TCRdb's D call, TRBD1, is unchecked because there is no DNA. The CDR3 is 13 residues long. CDR1 is SGHNT, CDR2 YYREEE, per germline (reference sequence). This CDR3 reads CASSTGTALEQYF.

The chain combines TRBV13 with TRBJ2-7; TCRdb indicates TRBD1, and absent DNA this call remains unverified. There are 16 residues in the CDR3. Germline V gene lookup returns CDR1 PRHDT and CDR2 FYEKMQ (reference sequence). CDR3 amino acids: CASSSLGTGDSYEQYF.

The chain joins TRBV10-3 to TRBJ2-7; the D gene TCRdb calls, TRBD1, cannot be checked with no DNA. Looked up from germline, CDR1 is ENHRY and CDR2 is SYGVKD. The CDR3 spans 15 residues. This chain's CDR3 is CAISQRDRGNYEQYF.

This sequence joins TRBV2 and TRBJ1-1. From germline, CDR1 is SNHLY and CDR2 FYNNEI. This CDR3 spans 15 amino acids. Here the CDR3 reads CASSVNPSAQNEAFF.